This is a list of T cell receptor beta chains from one sample in a study of tumor-infiltrating lymphocytes in primary liver carcinoma. TCRdb re-analysed the multiplex PCR reads in MiXCR, keeping a single row per CDR3 protein. This repertoire shows hundreds of thousands of distinct CDR3 sequences, about 50% found once; its top ten account for about a sixth. Sequenced: peripheral blood. The receptors stem from a woman in her thirties with primary liver carcinoma and hepatitis B virus infection. The CDR3 runs from the conserved cysteine through the conserved F or W. The order of the fields is J gene, D gene, clone size, V gene, CDR3 protein, CDR3 DNA. A D gene is named only where the DNA matches it firmly. Only some rows state a clone size, as once, few, many or a class for expanded clones.

j_gene: TRBJ2-2; d_gene: -; abundance: -; v_gene: TRBV6-1; CDR3aa: CASSEFNTGELFF; CDR3nt: TGTGCAAGCAGTGAATTTAACACCGGGGAGCTGTTTTTT
j_gene: TRBJ2-4; d_gene: -; abundance: -; v_gene: TRBV6-7; CDR3aa: CVSSYSSTEAPARARNIQYF; CDR3nt: TGTGTCAGCAGTTACTCGTCGACGGAAGCACCCGCTCGCGCCAGAAACATTCAGTACTTC
j_gene: TRBJ1-5; d_gene: -; abundance: many; v_gene: TRBV29-1; CDR3aa: CSVGEGDNQPQHF; CDR3nt: TGCAGCGTTGGGGAAGGGGATAACCAGCCCCAGCATTTT
j_gene: TRBJ2-2; d_gene: -; abundance: many; v_gene: TRBV6-2/TRBV6-3; CDR3aa: CASRPSGSGELFF; CDR3nt: TGTGCCAGCAGACCCAGCGGCTCCGGGGAGCTGTTTTTT
j_gene: TRBJ1-1; d_gene: -; abundance: -; v_gene: TRBV28; CDR3aa: CASRGSVVNTEAFF; CDR3nt: TGTGCCAGCAGGGGTTCAGTCGTTAACACTGAAGCTTTCTTT
j_gene: TRBJ2-5; d_gene: -; abundance: -; v_gene: TRBV4-3; CDR3aa: CASSLRTNGEAQYF; CDR3nt: TGTGCCAGCAGCCTGAGGACTAACGGAGAGGCCCAGTACTTC
j_gene: TRBJ2-1; d_gene: -; abundance: -; v_gene: TRBV11-2; CDR3aa: CASSPIVGVYYEQFF; CDR3nt: TGTGCCAGCAGCCCAATAGTGGGAGTGTACTATGAGCAGTTCTTC
j_gene: TRBJ1-1; d_gene: -; abundance: few; v_gene: TRBV29-1; CDR3aa: CSVGGGAFF; CDR3nt: TGCAGCGTTGGTGGGGGAGCTTTCTTT
j_gene: TRBJ2-5; d_gene: TRBD2; abundance: few; v_gene: TRBV5-6; CDR3aa: CASSSIAGVGETQYF; CDR3nt: TGTGCCAGCAGCTCAATAGCGGGAGTCGGAGAGACCCAGTACTTC
j_gene: TRBJ2-7; d_gene: -; abundance: -; v_gene: TRBV10-1; CDR3aa: CASSELDSPDEQYF; CDR3nt: TGCGCCAGCAGTGAGCTCGATTCCCCTGACGAGCAGTACTTC
j_gene: TRBJ1-6; d_gene: TRBD1; abundance: -; v_gene: TRBV6-1; CDR3aa: CASNSGQGGSPLHF; CDR3nt: TGTGCCAGCAACTCGGGACAGGGGGGATCACCCCTCCACTTT
j_gene: TRBJ2-1; d_gene: TRBD2; abundance: once; v_gene: TRBV30; CDR3aa: CAWSASGRRIEQFF; CDR3nt: TGTGCCTGGAGTGCAAGCGGGAGAAGGATTGAGCAGTTCTTC
j_gene: TRBJ1-1; d_gene: -; abundance: few; v_gene: TRBV5-5; CDR3aa: CASNPKTRTEAFF; CDR3nt: TGTGCCAGCAACCCCAAGACCAGGACCGAAGCTTTCTTT
j_gene: TRBJ2-1; d_gene: -; abundance: -; v_gene: TRBV11-2; CDR3aa: CASNSNLRAYNELFF; CDR3nt: TGTGCCAGCAACTCTAATCTGCGGGCCTACAATGAGCTGTTCTTC
j_gene: TRBJ1-5; d_gene: -; abundance: -; v_gene: TRBV28; CDR3aa: CASSFPGLGNQPQHF; CDR3nt: TGTGCCAGCAGTTTCCCAGGGCTAGGCAATCAGCCCCAGCATTTT
j_gene: TRBJ2-3; d_gene: TRBD2; abundance: few; v_gene: TRBV29-1; CDR3aa: CSASRASGSRSDTQYF; CDR3nt: TGCAGCGCCTCCCGGGCTAGCGGGAGTAGATCAGATACGCAGTATTTT
j_gene: TRBJ2-1; d_gene: TRBD1; abundance: few; v_gene: TRBV12-5; CDR3aa: CASDMTGTGGQFF; CDR3nt: TGTGCTAGTGATATGACCGGGACAGGGGGACAATTCTTC
j_gene: TRBJ1-2; d_gene: TRBD1; abundance: many; v_gene: TRBV5-4; CDR3aa: CASSRTGGAAGYTF; CDR3nt: TGTGCCAGCAGCCGGACAGGGGGCGCGGCTGGCTACACCTTC
j_gene: TRBJ2-7; d_gene: -; abundance: -; v_gene: TRBV5-1; CDR3aa: CASSADAGQPYEQYF; CDR3nt: TGCGCCAGCAGCGCCGATGCGGGACAACCCTACGAGCAGTACTTC
j_gene: TRBJ2-1; d_gene: -; abundance: -; v_gene: TRBV11-2; CDR3aa: CASSSARGAYNEQFF; CDR3nt: TGTGCCAGCAGCTCAGCCCGGGGCGCCTACAATGAGCAGTTCTTC
j_gene: TRBJ2-3; d_gene: -; abundance: -; v_gene: TRBV6-1; CDR3aa: CASSARVGYEKPQYF; CDR3nt: TGTGCCAGCAGTGCCCGGGTCGGTTATGAAAAGCCCCAGTATTTT
j_gene: TRBJ2-5; d_gene: -; abundance: -; v_gene: TRBV6-2/TRBV6-3; CDR3aa: CASSYGTYQETQYF; CDR3nt: TGTGCCAGCAGTTACGGGACGTACCAAGAGACCCAGTACTTC
j_gene: TRBJ2-1; d_gene: -; abundance: -; v_gene: TRBV6-2/TRBV6-3; CDR3aa: CASMEDSSYNGQFF; CDR3nt: TGTGCCAGCATGGAAGACAGCTCCTATAATGGGCAGTTCTTC
j_gene: TRBJ2-2; d_gene: -; abundance: -; v_gene: TRBV6-2/TRBV6-3; CDR3aa: CASSNSAGELLF; CDR3nt: TGTGCCAGCAGCAATTCCGCCGGGGAGCTGCTTTTT
j_gene: TRBJ2-3; d_gene: -; abundance: -; v_gene: TRBV6-1; CDR3aa: CASSPLGRAWGDTQYF; CDR3nt: TGTGCCAGCAGTCCCTTGGGCAGGGCTTGGGGAGATACGCAGTATTTT
j_gene: TRBJ2-1; d_gene: -; abundance: -; v_gene: TRBV4-2; CDR3aa: CASSQDRSRRAANEQFF; CDR3nt: TGTGCCAGCAGCCAAGATCGGAGCAGGAGGGCCGCCAATGAGCAGTTCTTC
j_gene: TRBJ2-7; d_gene: -; abundance: -; v_gene: TRBV28; CDR3aa: CASSPSGTELYEQYF; CDR3nt: TGTGCCAGCAGTCCCTCCGGGACGGAGCTCTACGAGCAGTACTTC
j_gene: TRBJ1-2; d_gene: -; abundance: -; v_gene: TRBV6-1; CDR3aa: CASSEGTLLGYAF; CDR3nt: TGTGCCAGCAGTGAAGGGACCCTCCTCGGCTACGCCTTC